Following are 20 T cell receptor beta chains from one sample sequenced in a study of T cell responses to AZD1222 COVID-19 vaccine. Generated by immunoSEQ multiplex PCR, the TCRdb table keeps only in-frame clones and is missing some. The sample shows 95,000 to 110,000 clones, roughly nine tenths of them seen only once. The sample in question was peripheral blood, obtained on day 0 of AZD1222 vaccination. The receptors originated from an adult in good health.

This clone has only one observation. The rearrangement links TRBV11-1 to TRBJ1-1; no clear D. CDR3 length: 14 amino acids. The V end lost 5 bases, the J end lost 2 bases, and 12 bases lay between the germline ends. Germline CDR1 reads SGHAT; CDR2 reads FQDESV (reference sequence). The CDR3 here is CASSQQSDNTEAFF. Here the CDR3 DNA reads TGTGCCAGCAGCCAGCAGAGTGATAACACTGAAGCTTTCTTT. The variable domain in full, completed from reference TRBV11-1 and TRBJ1-1, reads EAEVAQSPRYKITEKSQAVAFWCDPISGHATLYWYRQILGQGPELLVQFQDESVVDDSQLPKDRFSAERLKGVDSTLKIQPAELGDSAMYLCASSQQSDNTEAFFGQGTRLTVV.

This clone was seen a single time. The chain is built from TRBV15 and TRBJ1-1, with D possibly being TRBD1 (5 bases). Trimming stripped 0 bases from V and 5 bases from J, with 16 bases between. The CDR3 extends over 16 amino acids. CDR1 is LNHNV, CDR2 YYDKDF, per germline (reference sequence). CDR3 nucleotides: TGTGCCACCAGCAGAGACCTCGTGGGGGATGGGACTGAAGCTTTCTTT. It encodes CATSRDLVGDGTEAFF.

V is TRBV5-1 and J is TRBJ2-7; 7 bases align to TRBD2. The CDR3 is 14 amino acids. Looked up from germline, CDR1 is SGHRS and CDR2 is YFSETQ. V gave up 0 bases and J gave up 3 bases; unmatched junction bases: 3. CDR3 bases: TGCGCCAGCAGCTTGGCGGGAGGAGACTACGAGCAGTACTTC. It translates to CASSLAGGDYEQYF.

This chain links TRBV10-3 with TRBJ2-5; tentatively, D is TRBD1 or TRBD2 (5 bases each). The germline gives CDR1 ENHRY, CDR2 SYGVKD. The CDR3 is made up of 14 amino acids. V was trimmed by 7 bases and J by 4 bases, leaving 16 bases between them. The CDR3 DNA reads as TGTGCCATCAAGTCCGGGGCTAGCCCAGAGACCCAGTACTTC. Its translation: CAIKSGASPETQYF.

This chain connects TRBV18 to TRBJ1-4, with a possible D match to TRBD1 (6 bases). CDR3 size: 15 residues. Deletions cut 5 bases from V and 3 bases from J, with 13 bases between. Germline V gene lookup returns CDR1 KGHSH and CDR2 LQKENI. CDR3: CASSRDRFANEKLFF. The DNA of the CDR3 is TGTGCCAGCTCAAGAGACAGGTTCGCTAATGAAAAACTGTTTTTT.

J is TRBJ2-7 and V is TRBV11-2, with 7 bases matching TRBD1. There are 15 residues in the CDR3. Germline V gene data show CDR1 as SGHAT and CDR2 as FQNNGV. With 1 base clipped from V and 5 bases from J, the junction kept 8 bases outside the gene matches. The CDR3 sequence is CASSLVPGQINEQYF. In DNA, the CDR3 is TGTGCCAGCAGCTTAGTTCCGGGACAGATCAACGAGCAGTACTTC.

This clone is a singleton in its sample. J is TRBJ2-1 and V is TRBV5-6; maybe TRBD2 (6 bases). Germline V gene data show CDR1 as SGHDT and CDR2 as YYEEEE. The CDR3 extends over 16 amino acids. The V gene lost 0 bases and the J gene lost 0 bases, with 10 bases spanning the gap. The CDR3 reads CASSLGRVSSYNEQFF. CDR3 bases: TGTGCCAGCAGCTTGGGGAGGGTGAGCTCCTACAATGAGCAGTTCTTC.

The chain links TRBV5-1 to TRBJ2-7, with D perhaps TRBD2 (5 bases). V lost 6 bases, J lost 0 bases, and 10 bases lay in between. The CDR3 spans 13 residues. Germline loops: CDR1 SGHRS, CDR2 YFSETQ. This CDR3 reads CASNFEGSYEQYF. As DNA, the CDR3 is TGCGCCAGCAACTTCGAGGGCTCCTACGAGCAGTACTTC.

CDR3 bases: TGCGCCAGCAGTCACCCCGGACAGTCCATTTCTAACTATGGCTACACCTTC. Protein sequence: CASSHPGQSISNYGYTF. The chain links TRBV4-1 to TRBJ1-2; TRBD1 is a possible D gene (6 bases). The CDR3 length is 17 residues. V was pared by 6 bases and J by 0 bases, with 20 bases between. Germline CDR1 is MGHRA and CDR2 is YSYEKL.

This clone came up once. The J gene is TRBJ1-1, the V gene TRBV30; no definite D call. Germline assignment: CDR1 GTSNPN and CDR2 SVGIG (reference sequence). The CDR3 is 14 amino acids. Trimming cost V 0 bases and J 1 base, with 9 bases left between them. Here the CDR3 DNA reads TGTGCCTGGAGTGTTTCCCTCAAGAACACTGAAGCTTTCTTT. Protein product: CAWSVSLKNTEAFF.

The chain joins TRBV21-1 to TRBJ2-3; the D segment call TRBD2 is taken from the table without a DNA check. TRBV21-1 is given as a pseudogene. This CDR3 region has 14 residues. This CDR3 reads CATGSFPLTDTQYF. CDR3 DNA sequence: TGTGCCACCGGGTCTTTTCCTCTCACAGATACGCAGTATTTT.

The V and J genes are TRBV4-3 and TRBJ2-3, with D perhaps given as TRBD1 or TRBD2 (5 bases each). Trimming took off 0 bases at V and 4 bases at J, with 23 bases between the two ends. The CDR3 runs 19 residues. Germline V gene lookup returns CDR1 LGHNA and CDR2 YSLEER. The CDR3 nucleotides are TGCGCCAGCAGCCAAGATTGGGGGAGCGGTCCCCCGCAAGCAGATACGCAGTATTTT. Translating gives CASSQDWGSGPPQADTQYF.

The V gene is TRBV4-1, the J gene TRBJ1-2; D unresolved. CDR3 length equals 14 residues. CDR1 and CDR2 from the germline V gene are MGHRA and YSYEKL. Trimming removed 0 bases from V and 4 bases from J, with 9 bases in between. The chain's CDR3 is CASSQDTAGYGYTF. DNA for the CDR3: TGCGCCAGCAGCCAAGATACGGCAGGCTATGGCTACACCTTC.

This clone was picked up one time. The chain uses TRBV7-3 and TRBJ2-3; the match to TRBD2 covers 13 bases. From germline, CDR1 is SGHTA and CDR2 FQGTGA. The CDR3 length is 16 residues. Trimming at V came to 4 bases and at J to 8 bases, leaving 9 bases not matched to a gene. This CDR3 is CASSWGLAGPLGTQYF. For the CDR3, the DNA is TGTGCCAGCAGCTGGGGACTAGCGGGACCGTTGGGTACGCAGTATTTT.

The chain recombines TRBV7-8 with TRBJ2-7; TRBD2 aligns across 15 bases. The CDR3 is made up of 16 amino acids. V shed 5 bases, J shed 4 bases, and the junction held 6 bases outside the gene matches. Germline lookup yields CDR1 SGHVS and CDR2 FQNEAQ. Written as DNA, the CDR3 is TGTGCCAGCAGCACCGGGACTAGCGGGAGGATTTACGAGCAGTACTTC. Encoded protein: CASSTGTSGRIYEQYF. The variable domain in full, completed from reference TRBV7-8 and TRBJ2-7, reads GAGVSQSPRYKVAKRGQDVALRCDPISGHVSLFWYQQALGQGPEFLTYFQNEAQLDKSGLPSDRFFAERPEGSVSTLKIQRTQQEDSAVYLCASSTGTSGRIYEQYFGPGTRLTVT.

V usage is TRBV19 and J usage is TRBJ1-6, with TRBD1 as a possible D gene (6 bases). This CDR3 is built from 15 residues. Germline V gene sequence: CDR1 LNHDA, CDR2 SQIVND (reference sequence). Trimming took off 7 bases at V and 0 bases at J, with 10 bases between the two ends. CDR3 protein: CASKGTSSYNSPLHF. DNA of the CDR3: TGTGCCAGTAAAGGGACAAGCTCCTATAATTCACCCCTCCACTTT.

This chain links TRBV5-1 with TRBJ2-6; 8 bases align to TRBD1. This CDR3 region has 18 residues. With 0 bases clipped from V and 4 bases from J, the junction kept 9 bases outside the gene matches. Germline lookup yields CDR1 SGHRS and CDR2 YFSETQ. The CDR3 DNA is TGCGCCAGCAGCTTGGCCCCGGCAGGGGGCCTGGGGGCCAACGTCCTGACTTTC. Amino acid sequence: CASSLAPAGGLGANVLTF.

The chain is built from TRBV27 and TRBJ1-5; possible D gene TRBD1, 5 bases. Trimming stripped 6 bases from V and 5 bases from J, with 14 bases between. The CDR3 totals 14 residues. The germline gives CDR1 MNHEY, CDR2 SMNVEV (reference sequence). Written as DNA, the CDR3 is TGTGCCAGCAGGCAGGGAGCATACTATCAGCCCCAGCATTTT. It specifies CASRQGAYYQPQHF.

The chain uses TRBV5-1 and TRBJ2-2; 9 nucleotides match TRBD2. The trim removed 0 bases at V and 4 bases at J, leaving 4 bases unmatched. The CDR3 has 16 residues. Germline assignment: CDR1 SGHRS and CDR2 YFSETQ. The CDR3 DNA follows: TGCGCCAGCAGCTTGGGTAGCGGGAGAGTCACCGGGGAGCTGTTTTTT. Translated: CASSLGSGRVTGELFF.

This chain joins TRBV6-5 and TRBJ2-2; D is tentatively TRBD1 or TRBD2 (5 bases each). Germline CDR1 and CDR2: MNHEY and SVGAGI. The CDR3 runs to 15 residues. V shed 7 bases and J shed 2 bases, with 14 bases lying between them. This chain's CDR3 is CASTHRDPNTGELFF. CDR3 DNA sequence: TGTGCCAGCACCCACCGGGACCCCAACACCGGGGAGCTGTTTTTT.